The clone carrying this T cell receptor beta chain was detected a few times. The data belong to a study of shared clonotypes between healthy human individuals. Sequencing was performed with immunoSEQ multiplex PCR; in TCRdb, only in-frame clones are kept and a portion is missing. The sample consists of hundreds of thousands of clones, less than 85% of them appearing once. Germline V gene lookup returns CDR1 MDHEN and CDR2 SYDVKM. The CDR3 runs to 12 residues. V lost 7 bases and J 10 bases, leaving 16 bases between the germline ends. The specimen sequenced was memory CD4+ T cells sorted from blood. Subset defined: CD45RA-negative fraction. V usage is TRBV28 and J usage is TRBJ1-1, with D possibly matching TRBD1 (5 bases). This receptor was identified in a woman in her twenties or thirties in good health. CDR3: CASTSRSGSAFF. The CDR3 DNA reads TGTGCCAGCACCTCAAGGTCAGGGTCAGCTTTCTTT.